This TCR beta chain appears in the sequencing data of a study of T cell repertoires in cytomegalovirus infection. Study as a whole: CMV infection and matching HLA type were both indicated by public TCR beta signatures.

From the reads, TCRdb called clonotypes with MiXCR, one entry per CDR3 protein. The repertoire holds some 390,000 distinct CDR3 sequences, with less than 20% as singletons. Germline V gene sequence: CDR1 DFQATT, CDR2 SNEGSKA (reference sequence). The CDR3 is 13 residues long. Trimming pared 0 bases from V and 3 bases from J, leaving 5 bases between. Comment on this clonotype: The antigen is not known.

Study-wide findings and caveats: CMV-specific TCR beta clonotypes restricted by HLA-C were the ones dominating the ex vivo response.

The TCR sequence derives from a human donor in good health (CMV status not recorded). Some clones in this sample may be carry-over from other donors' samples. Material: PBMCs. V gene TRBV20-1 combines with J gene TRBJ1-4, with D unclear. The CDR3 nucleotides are TGCAGTGCTAGAGATCTGGCTAATGAAAAACTGTTTTTT. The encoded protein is CSARDLANEKLFF.